The T cell receptor beta chain described here comes from a study of siplizumab effects on memory and regulatory T cells. The V segment lost 6 bases and the J segment 6 bases; nucleotides outside the gene matches: 5. The CDR3 spans 11 residues. Germline V gene sequence: CDR1 DFQATT, CDR2 SNEGSKA (reference sequence). The protocol was immunoSEQ multiplex PCR, while the TCRdb copy is restricted to in-frame clones and leaves out a portion. Among 75,000 to 100,000 clones listed, approximately 93% were seen once. Sequences were obtained from non-Treg CD4+ T cells sorted from blood. The sequence came from a human donor in good health. The chain links TRBV20-1 to TRBJ2-7, with 7 bases fitting TRBD1. CDR3 in amino acids: CSADQGVEQYF. The CDR3 DNA sequence: TGCAGTGCGGATCAGGGGGTCGAGCAGTACTTC.